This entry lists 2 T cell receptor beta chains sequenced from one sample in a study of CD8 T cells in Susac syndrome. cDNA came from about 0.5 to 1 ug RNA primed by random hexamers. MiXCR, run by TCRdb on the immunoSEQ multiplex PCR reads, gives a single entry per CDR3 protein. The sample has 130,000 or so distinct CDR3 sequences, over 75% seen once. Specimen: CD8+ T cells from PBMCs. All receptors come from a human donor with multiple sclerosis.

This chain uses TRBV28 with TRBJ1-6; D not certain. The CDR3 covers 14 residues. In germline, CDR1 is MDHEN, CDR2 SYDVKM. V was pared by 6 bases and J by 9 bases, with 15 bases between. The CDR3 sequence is CASSLWSESSPLHF. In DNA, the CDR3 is TGTGCCAGCAGCCTATGGAGCGAGAGTTCACCCCTCCACTTT.

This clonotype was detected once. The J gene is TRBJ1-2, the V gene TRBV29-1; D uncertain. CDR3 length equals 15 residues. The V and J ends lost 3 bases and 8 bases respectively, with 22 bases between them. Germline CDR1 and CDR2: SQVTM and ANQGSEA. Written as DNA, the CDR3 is TGCAGCGTTGACCAGGATCCTTTTTTGGGTTTGGGCTACACCTTC. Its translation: CSVDQDPFLGLGYTF.